Below, 7 T cell receptor beta chains from the same sample are listed, as sequenced in a study of human T cells and chemical hapten exposure. TCRdb fed the RACE reads into MiXCR, producing one record per CDR3 protein. This table holds some 150,000 distinct CDR3 sequences, 12% found once. Time point: patch test 2, 6 weeks after DPC sensitization. Treatment of the sample: therapeutic diphenylcyclopropenone sensitization with weekly scalp DPC. The sequences come from whole blood, collected in connection with sensitization to the hapten diphenylcyclopropenone (DPC). The receptors originated from a woman between 45 and 65 years old with alopecia areata. Some clones in this sample may be carry-over from other donors' samples.

This clonotype came up many times. The chain combines TRBV25-1 with TRBJ1-2; 7 bases line up with TRBD1. This CDR3 spans 12 amino acids. V lost 6 bases and J lost 4; bases outside the gene matches: 2. Germline V gene data show CDR1 as MGHDK and CDR2 as SYGVNS. The CDR3 DNA reads as TGTGCCAGCAGCGACAGGGCCTATGGCTACACCTTC. Encoded protein: CASSDRAYGYTF.

In its sample, this clonotype was seen a few times. This rearrangement joins TRBV27 to TRBJ2-3, with 7 bases lining up with TRBD1. The CDR3 spans 14 residues. The V gene end was trimmed by 6 bases and the J gene end by 4 bases; junction bases not matched to a gene: 7. Looked up from germline, CDR1 is MNHEY and CDR2 is SMNVEV (reference sequence). CDR3 amino acids: CASSRGQPSDTQYF. The CDR3 DNA follows: TGTGCCAGCAGCCGGGGACAGCCCTCAGATACGCAGTATTTT.

The chain couples TRBV20-1 to TRBJ2-3; 10 positions agree with TRBD2. The CDR3 is made up of 15 amino acids. After removal of 5 bases from V and 4 bases from J, the junction contained 9 bases not matched to a gene. Germline loops: CDR1 DFQATT, CDR2 SNEGSKA (reference sequence). CDR3 residues: CSAWELAGMADTQYF. CDR3 sequence (DNA): TGCAGTGCTTGGGAACTAGCGGGAATGGCAGATACGCAGTATTTT.

This clonotype was counted many times. V usage is TRBV5-1 and J usage is TRBJ1-1, with no clear D. The length of the CDR3 is 13 residues. Germline V gene sequence: CDR1 SGHRS, CDR2 YFSETQ. V was cut by 1 base and J by 0 bases, with 4 bases left in between. DNA of the CDR3: TGCGCCAGCAGCTTGACAGTGAACACTGAAGCTTTCTTT. Protein: CASSLTVNTEAFF.

A few counts support this clonotype. The CDR3: CASSSPEEDTQYF. The CDR3 bases are TGTGCCAGCAGCAGCCCGGAAGAGGATACGCAGTATTTT. The V gene is TRBV5-4, the J gene TRBJ2-3, with D hard to call. The CDR3 runs to 13 residues. The V end was cut by 4 bases, the J end by 6 bases, with 12 bases between. The germline CDR1 and CDR2 sequences are SGHNT and YYREEE (reference sequence).

Only a few counts were recorded for this clonotype. This sequence joins TRBV6-5 and TRBJ1-5; D not certain. Trimming stripped 2 bases from V and 6 bases from J, with 14 bases between. Germline V gives CDR1 MNHEY, CDR2 SVGAGI. CDR3 length: 15 amino acids. CDR3 amino acids: CASSYAPGGGQPQHF. The CDR3 DNA reads as TGTGCCAGCAGTTACGCCCCCGGTGGTGGTCAGCCCCAGCATTTT.

The J gene is TRBJ1-2, the V gene TRBV29-1; D unclear. Trimming removed 5 bases at V and 0 bases at J, with 7 bases between. This CDR3 comprises 12 residues. Germline V gives CDR1 SQVTM, CDR2 ANQGSEA. CDR3 nucleotide sequence: TGCAGCGTTACAGAGACTAACTATGGCTACACCTTC. This codes for CSVTETNYGYTF.